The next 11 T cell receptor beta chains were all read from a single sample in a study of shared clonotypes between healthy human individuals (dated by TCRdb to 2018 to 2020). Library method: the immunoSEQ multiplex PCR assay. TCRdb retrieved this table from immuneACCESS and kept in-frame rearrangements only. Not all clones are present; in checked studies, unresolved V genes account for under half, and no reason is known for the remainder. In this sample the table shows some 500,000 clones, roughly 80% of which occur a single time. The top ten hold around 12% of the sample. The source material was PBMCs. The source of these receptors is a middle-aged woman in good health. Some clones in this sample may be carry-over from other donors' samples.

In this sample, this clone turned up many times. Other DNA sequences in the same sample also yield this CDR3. Written as DNA, the CDR3 is TGTGCCTGGAGCGCCAGTCTTACCTCAACCTTGGGCACTGAAGCTTTCTTT. Protein sequence: CAWSASLTSTLGTEAFF. The chain uses TRBV30 and TRBJ1-1; no firm D call. The CDR3 loop spans 17 amino acids. Per the germline V gene, CDR1 is GTSNPN and CDR2 is SVGIG (reference sequence). V shed 3 bases and J shed 4 bases, with 24 bases lying between them.

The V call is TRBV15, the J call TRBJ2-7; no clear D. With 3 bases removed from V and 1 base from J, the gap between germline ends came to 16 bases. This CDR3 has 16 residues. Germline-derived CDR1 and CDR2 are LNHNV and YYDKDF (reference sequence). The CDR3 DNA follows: TGTGCCACCAGCAGCACTTGGAAGTCCCCATCCTACGAGCAGTACTTC. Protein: CATSSTWKSPSYEQYF.

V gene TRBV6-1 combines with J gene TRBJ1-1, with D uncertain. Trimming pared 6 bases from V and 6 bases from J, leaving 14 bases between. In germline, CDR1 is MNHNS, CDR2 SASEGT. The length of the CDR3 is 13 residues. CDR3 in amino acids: CASSELRGSEAFF. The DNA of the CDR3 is TGTGCCAGCAGCGAGCTACGGGGATCTGAAGCTTTCTTT.

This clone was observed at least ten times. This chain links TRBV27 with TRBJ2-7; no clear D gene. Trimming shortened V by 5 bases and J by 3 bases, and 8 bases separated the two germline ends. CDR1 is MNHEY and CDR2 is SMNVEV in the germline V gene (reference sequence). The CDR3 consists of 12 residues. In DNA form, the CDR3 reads TGTGCCAGCAGTCCTACTGGCTACGAGCAGTACTTC. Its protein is CASSPTGYEQYF.

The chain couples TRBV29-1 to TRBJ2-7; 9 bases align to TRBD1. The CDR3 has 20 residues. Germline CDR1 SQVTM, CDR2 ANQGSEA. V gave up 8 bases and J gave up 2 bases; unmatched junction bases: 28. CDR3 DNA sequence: TGCAGCCTTTTACCACCGCCGGGACAGGGATGCGATCGGATGCCCTACGAGCAGTACTTC. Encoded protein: CSLLPPPGQGCDRMPYEQYF.

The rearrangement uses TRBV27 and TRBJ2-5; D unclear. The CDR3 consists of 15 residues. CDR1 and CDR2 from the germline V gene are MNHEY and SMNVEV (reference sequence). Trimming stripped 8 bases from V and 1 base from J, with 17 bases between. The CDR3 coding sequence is TGTGCCAGCGGAAACAGCCTGGGTCCCCAAGAGACCCAGTACTTC. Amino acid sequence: CASGNSLGPQETQYF.

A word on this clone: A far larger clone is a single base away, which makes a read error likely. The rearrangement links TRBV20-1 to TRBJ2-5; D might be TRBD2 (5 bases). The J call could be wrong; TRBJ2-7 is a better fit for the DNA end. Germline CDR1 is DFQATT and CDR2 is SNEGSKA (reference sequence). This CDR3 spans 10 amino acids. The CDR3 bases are TGCAGTGCCTTAGCGTACGAGCAGTACTTC. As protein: CSALAYEQYF.

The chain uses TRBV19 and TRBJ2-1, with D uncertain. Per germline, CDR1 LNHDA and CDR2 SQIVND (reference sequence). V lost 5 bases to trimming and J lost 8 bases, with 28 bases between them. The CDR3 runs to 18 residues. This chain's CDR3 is CASSVLPLGPLRLYEQFF. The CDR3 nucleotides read TGTGCCAGTAGTGTCCTCCCCCTAGGCCCGTTGAGACTCTATGAGCAGTTCTTC.

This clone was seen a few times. This chain's CDR3 is CASSPRRGENEKLFF. CDR3 coding DNA: TGTGCCAGCTCACCACGTAGAGGGGAGAATGAAAAACTGTTTTTT. The chain combines TRBV18 with TRBJ1-4; a possible D gene is TRBD1 (5 bases). The germline CDR1 and CDR2 sequences are KGHSH and LQKENI. This CDR3 contains 15 residues. V dropped 1 base and J dropped 5 bases, with 11 bases sitting between them.

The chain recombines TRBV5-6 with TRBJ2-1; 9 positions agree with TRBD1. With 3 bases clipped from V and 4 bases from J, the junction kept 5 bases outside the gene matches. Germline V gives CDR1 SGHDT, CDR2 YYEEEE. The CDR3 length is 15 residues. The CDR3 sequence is CASSWGDRVYNEQFF. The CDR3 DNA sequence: TGTGCCAGCAGCTGGGGGGACAGGGTATACAATGAGCAGTTCTTC. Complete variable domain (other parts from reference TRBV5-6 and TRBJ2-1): DAGVTQSPTHLIKTRGQQVTLRCSPKSGHDTVSWYQQALGQGPQFIFQYYEEEERQRGNFPDRFSGHQFPNYSSELNVNALLLGDSALYLCASSWGDRVYNEQFFGPGTRLTVL.

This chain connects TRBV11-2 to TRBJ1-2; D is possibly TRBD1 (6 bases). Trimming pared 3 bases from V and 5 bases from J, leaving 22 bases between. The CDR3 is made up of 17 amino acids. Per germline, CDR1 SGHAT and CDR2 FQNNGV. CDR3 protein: CASSLIKGGRGSYGYTF. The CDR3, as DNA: TGTGCCAGCAGCTTGATCAAGGGGGGGCGCGGATCTTATGGCTACACCTTC. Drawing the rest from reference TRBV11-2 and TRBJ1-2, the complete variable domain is EAGVAQSPRYKIIEKRQSVAFWCNPISGHATLYWYQQILGQGPKLLIQFQNNGVVDDSQLPKDRFSAERLKGVDSTLKIQPAKLEDSAVYLCASSLIKGGRGSYGYTFGSGTRLTVV.